Listed below are T cell receptor beta chains from one sample, sequenced in a study of shared clonotypes between healthy human individuals. Generated by immunoSEQ multiplex PCR, the TCRdb table keeps only in-frame clones and is missing some. The top ten hold approximately 0.41% of the sample, which has 2 million to 2.5 million clones, under 95% seen once. Input material: naive CD4+ T cells from PBMCs. The receptors were gathered from a man younger than 35 in good health. Some clones in this sample may be carry-over from other donors' samples. The CDR3 runs from the conserved cysteine through the conserved F or W. The D gene is left open where the match is weak. The size of a clone is reported for some rows only, either as once, few or many, or as a class for expanded clones.

clone size | D gene | CDR3 length | J gene | V gene | CDR3 DNA | CDR3 protein
- | TRBD1 | 13 | TRBJ2-7 | TRBV5-5 | TGTGCCAGCAGCTCGGGACAGCTCTACGAGCAGTACTTC | CASSSGQLYEQYF
- | - | 13 | TRBJ2-5 | TRBV29-1 | TGCAGCGTTGAAGGCCGGATGGGGGAGACCCAGTACTTC | CSVEGRMGETQYF
- | TRBD1 | 14 | TRBJ2-7 | TRBV6-5 | TGTGCCAGCAGCCCGGACAGGTTCCTCTACGAGCAGTACTTC | CASSPDRFLYEQYF
- | TRBD1 | 16 | TRBJ2-1 | TRBV18 | TGTGCCAGCTCACTTAGCAGGGACAGCTCCTACAATGAGCAGTTCTTC | CASSLSRDSSYNEQFF
- | - | 16 | TRBJ1-3 | TRBV4-3 | TGCGCCAGCAGCCGAATACAGGGAGTAGATGGAAACACCATATATTTT | CASSRIQGVDGNTIYF
- | - | 14 | TRBJ2-5 | TRBV7-9 | TGTGCCAGCAGCTTACTGTTAGCACAAGAGACCCAGTACTTC | CASSLLLAQETQYF
- | - | 17 | TRBJ2-1 | TRBV11-2 | TGTGCCAGCAGCTTAGCCTGGGACGTTGAGGGGTCCAATGAGCAGTTCTTC | CASSLAWDVEGSNEQFF
- | TRBD1 | 16 | TRBJ1-4 | TRBV4-3 | TGCGCCAGCAGCCAGGGGGGACAGGGCATTTGGGAAAAACTGTTTTTT | CASSQGGQGIWEKLFF
- | - | 15 | TRBJ2-3 | TRBV5-4 | TGTGCCAGCAAGACAGGCCTCAGGAACACAGATACGCAGTATTTT | CASKTGLRNTDTQYF
- | - | 13 | TRBJ1-2 | TRBV2 | TGTGCCAGCAGTGTGGGAGGCAACTATGGCTACACCTTC | CASSVGGNYGYTF
- | - | 14 | TRBJ2-7 | TRBV28 | TGTGCCAGCAGTTCGAACCCGGTCCTCTACGAGCAGTACTTC | CASSSNPVLYEQYF
few | TRBD1 | 15 | TRBJ1-1 | TRBV4-1 | TGCGCCAGCAGCCCTCGGACAGGGGGGACCACTGAAGCTTTCTTT | CASSPRTGGTTEAFF
- | - | 14 | TRBJ1-5 | TRBV19 | TGTGCCAGTAGTATTTGGGGATACAATCAGCCCCAGCATTTT | CASSIWGYNQPQHF
- | - | 13 | TRBJ2-6 | TRBV19 | TGTGCCAGTAGCCCGCAGGGGGCCAACGTCCTGACTTTC | CASSPQGANVLTF
- | - | 16 | TRBJ2-1 | TRBV7-2 | TGTGCCAGCAGCTTATTAGGGCAGGCCGGCTACAATGAGCAGTTCTTC | CASSLLGQAGYNEQFF
- | - | 14 | TRBJ2-1 | TRBV6-1 | TGTGCCAGCATCCACGGGACCCGCGGCTGGGAGCAGTTCTTC | CASIHGTRGWEQFF
- | - | 14 | TRBJ1-4 | TRBV5-8 | TGTGCCAGCAGCGGGTGGGCCTATCCTGAGGAACTGTTTTTT | CASSGWAYPEELFF
- | TRBD2 | 15 | TRBJ2-1 | TRBV7-7 | TGTGCCAGCAGTGGAGGACTAGCGGGAAGCAATGAGCAGTTCTTC | CASSGGLAGSNEQFF
- | TRBD1 | 14 | TRBJ2-2 | TRBV2 | TGTGCCAGCAGTCAGGGGGCTAACACCGGGGAGCTGTTTTTT | CASSQGANTGELFF
- | TRBD2 | 16 | TRBJ2-1 | TRBV5-1 | TGCGCCAGCAGCTGGGGACTAGCGGATGGGGACAATGAGCAGTTCTTC | CASSWGLADGDNEQFF
once | - | 14 | TRBJ2-1 | TRBV28 | TGTGCCAGCAGTCTGGGGGCCTCACGAGGGGAGCAGTTCTTC | CASSLGASRGEQFF
- | - | 13 | TRBJ2-3 | TRBV29-1 | TGCAGCGTTCCCTCCCCACTCCTCGCGGCGCAGTATTTT | CSVPSPLLAAQYF
- | - | 14 | TRBJ1-1 | TRBV28 | TGTGCCAGCATGACACCGGTCCAGAACACTGAAGCTTTCTTT | CASMTPVQNTEAFF
- | TRBD2 | 17 | TRBJ2-7 | TRBV15 | TGTGCCACCAGCAGCGGACTAGCGGGTTTCGGCTCCTACGAGCAGTACTTC | CATSSGLAGFGSYEQYF
- | TRBD1 | 15 | TRBJ1-5 | TRBV7-9 | TGTGCCAGCAGCCCAACGCAGGGGGCAGGTCAGCCCCAGCATTTT | CASSPTQGAGQPQHF
- | TRBD1 | 15 | TRBJ1-1 | TRBV5-4 | TGTGCCAGCAGCTCGCCGGGACAGGCGAACACTGAAGCTTTCTTT | CASSSPGQANTEAFF
- | TRBD2 | 13 | TRBJ2-7 | TRBV7-9 | TGTGCCAGCAGCCCCGCGGGAGTACACGAGCAGTACTTC | CASSPAGVHEQYF
- | TRBD1 | 14 | TRBJ2-7 | TRBV30 | TGTGCCTGGAGTGTACAAGGGGGCGCGTACGAGCAGTACTTC | CAWSVQGGAYEQYF
- | - | 15 | TRBJ1-6 | TRBV11-2 | TGTGCCAGCAGATACAACACTCCAGGGTATGCACCCCTCCACTTT | CASRYNTPGYAPLHF